The sequence of this TCR beta chain was determined in a study of blood T cells in healthy people across ages. In the study overall: Per every two T cells, about one barcoded beta molecule was captured by template switching.

Trimming took off 6 bases at V and 6 bases at J, with 11 bases between the two ends. Germline CDR1 reads SQVTM; CDR2 reads ANQGSEA. The length of the CDR3 is 12 residues. This clonotype occurred many times. Its target is unknown. Notes on the study in general: For the donors, CMV status was unknown and possibly confounded expanded clonotype changes.

Primed by a sample-barcoded 5' primer and a J-beta primer mix, a second PCR proceeded for about 7 to 11 cycles. In TCRdb, the 5' RACE reads were re-called with MiXCR into one record per CDR3 protein. The sample carries around 1,000,000 distinct CDR3 sequences, about 25% recorded once. The draw of peripheral blood yielded around 9.6 milliliters from each donor. Samples each had at least 5 micrograms of total RNA extracted. The data were also submitted as part of a second study, on T cells of mothers and their children.

The V and J genes are TRBV29-1 and TRBJ1-4; possible D gene TRBD1, 6 bases. The sample was blood. The receptor was derived from a girl aged 2 to 10 in good health. The DNA for the CDR3 is TGCAGCGTGTCCGGGGGGCATGAAAAACTGTTTTTT. Its protein product is CSVSGGHEKLFF.